The 24 T cell receptor beta chains in this list originate from one sample, sequenced in a study of blood T cell repertoires in COVID-19. Sequencing was performed with immunoSEQ multiplex PCR; in TCRdb, only in-frame clones are kept and a portion is missing. The sample yields 70,000 to 95,000 clones, roughly 92% seen once. The sequencing input was peripheral blood. The receptors were gathered from a woman aged 60-75 years with active COVID-19.

The genes are TRBV6-5 and TRBJ1-4; the D is unclear. The CDR3 extends over 14 amino acids. Germline V lookup: CDR1 MNHEY, CDR2 SVGAGI. V was cut by 0 bases and J by 8 bases, with 10 bases left in between. The CDR3 DNA sequence: TGTGCCAGCAGTTACTCCTACTTAGAAGAAAAACTGTTTTTT. Its translation: CASSYSYLEEKLFF.

The chain is built from TRBV5-1 and TRBJ2-3; 8 bases align to TRBD1. Germline-derived CDR1 and CDR2 are SGHRS and YFSETQ. V dropped 4 bases and J dropped 0; count of bases not matched to a gene: 4. This CDR3 has 15 residues. This CDR3 is CASSRRQGSTDTQYF. The CDR3 nucleotides read TGCGCCAGCAGCCGACGACAGGGGAGCACAGATACGCAGTATTTT.

This chain connects TRBV24-1 to TRBJ1-5; tentatively, D is TRBD1 (5 bases). This CDR3 region has 14 residues. In germline, CDR1 is KGHDR, CDR2 SFDVKD. V lost 4 bases and J 7 bases, leaving 13 bases between the germline ends. The CDR3 loop reads CATSEAGERQPQHF. In DNA, the CDR3 is TGTGCCACCAGTGAAGCGGGGGAGCGGCAGCCCCAGCATTTT.

The chain uses TRBV12-5 and TRBJ1-4; the D is unclear. The CDR3 is 13 residues long. Germline V gene sequence: CDR1 LGHNT, CDR2 FRNRAP. V gave up 5 bases and J gave up 8 bases, with 12 bases separating them. CDR3 protein: CASGVGLGEKLFF. The DNA for the CDR3 is TGTGCTAGTGGTGTGGGCCTCGGGGAAAAACTGTTTTTT.

V is TRBV3-1 (or the pseudogene TRBV3-2) and J is TRBJ2-4; D might be TRBD1 (5 bases). V lost 1 base, J lost 4 bases, and 14 bases lay in between. Germline V gives CDR1 LGHDT, CDR2 YNNKEL (reference sequence). This CDR3 is built from 16 residues. The DNA of the CDR3 is TGTGCCAGCAGCCAAGTGCCCCTGGCAGGGAAAAACATTCAGTACTTC. This translates into CASSQVPLAGKNIQYF.

The chain links TRBV11-2 to TRBJ2-1; 8 bases agree with TRBD2. CDR1 and CDR2 (germline): SGHAT, FQNNGV. CDR3 length: 15 residues. J lost 16 bases, V lost 5 bases, and 19 bases had no gene match. CDR3 nucleotides: TGTGCCAGCAGCCCTCTGCTAGCGGGCTCCCGTCGGGATTTCTTC. Its protein is CASSPLLAGSRRDFF.

The CDR3 DNA is TGCGCCAGCAGCTCCGGGACAGGCCTAATAGGGTATGGCTACACCTTC. It yields the protein CASSSGTGLIGYGYTF. The genes are TRBV5-1 and TRBJ1-2, with TRBD1 matching 8 bases. This CDR3 is 16 amino acids long. J lost 5 bases, V lost 3 bases, and 12 bases had no gene match. The germline gives CDR1 SGHRS, CDR2 YFSETQ.

The CDR3 is CASSVDLGGGADTQYF. CDR3 DNA: TGTGCCAGCAGCGTAGATCTCGGGGGAGGGGCAGATACGCAGTATTTT. This chain joins TRBV9 and TRBJ2-3; 7 nucleotides align to TRBD2. Germline CDR1 and CDR2: SGDLS and YYNGEE. V was clipped by 0 bases and J by 4 bases; unmatched bases: 8. There are 16 residues in the CDR3. The variable domain in full, with the rest retrieved from reference TRBV9 and TRBJ2-3, is DSGVTQTPKHLITATGQRVTLRCSPRSGDLSVYWYQQSLDQGLQFLIQYYNGEERAKGNILERFSAQQFPDLHSELNLSSLELGDSALYFCASSVDLGGGADTQYFGPGTRLTVL.

The J gene is TRBJ2-7, the V gene TRBV6-5; tentatively, D is TRBD1 (5 bases). Germline V CDR1 and CDR2: MNHEY, SVGAGI. Deletions cut 6 bases from V and 4 bases from J, with 19 bases between. The CDR3 runs to 15 residues. The CDR3 coding sequence is TGTGCCAGCAGACAACAGGCTAGGACGCCATACGAGCAGTACTTC. This translates into CASRQQARTPYEQYF.

The chain couples TRBV29-1 to TRBJ2-7; maybe TRBD1 (6 bases). V was shortened by 4 bases and J by 5 bases, with 12 bases between the two germline ends. The CDR3 consists of 12 residues. Germline-derived CDR1 and CDR2 are SQVTM and ANQGSEA. Written as DNA, the CDR3 is TGCAGCGTTGGCACAGGGTCCCACGAGCAGTACTTC. As protein: CSVGTGSHEQYF.

The genes are TRBV2 and TRBJ2-4; perhaps TRBD1 as D (7 bases). The CDR3 spans 14 residues. Trimming removed 6 bases from V and 8 bases from J, with 17 bases in between. CDR1 and CDR2 from the germline V gene are SNHLY and FYNNEI. CDR3 sequence reads: CASRARTGGDIQYF. The CDR3 nucleotides are TGTGCCAGCAGAGCTCGGACAGGCGGGGACATTCAGTACTTC.

V usage is TRBV5-4 and J usage is TRBJ2-3; 14 nucleotides align to TRBD2. The germline V gene encodes CDR1 SGHNT and CDR2 YYREEE (reference sequence). The V segment lost 5 bases and the J segment 6 bases; nucleotides outside the gene matches: 11. The CDR3 totals 17 residues. The CDR3 loop is CASRSGTSGSLSDTQYF. The CDR3 DNA reads TGTGCCAGCAGATCCGGGACTAGCGGGAGCTTAAGCGATACGCAGTATTTT.

This chain connects TRBV7-9 to TRBJ1-2; tentatively, D is TRBD1 (5 bases). Trimming removed 0 bases from V and 4 bases from J, with 12 bases in between. Germline CDR1 and CDR2: SEHNR and FQNEAQ (reference sequence). The CDR3 is made up of 15 amino acids. In DNA, the CDR3 is TGTGCCAGCAGCTTAGCGCAGGAGGGGAGCTATGGCTACACCTTC. This codes for CASSLAQEGSYGYTF.

The chain employs TRBV12-3 or TRBV12-4 and TRBJ1-5; D gene ambiguous. This CDR3 is built from 12 residues. V was pared by 3 bases and J by 4 bases, with 4 bases between. The CDR3 nucleotides are TGTGCCAGCAGTTTCGGGAATCAGCCCCAGCATTTT. Amino acids: CASSFGNQPQHF.

The chain couples TRBV7-9 to TRBJ2-7, with 9 positions matching TRBD1. The CDR3 is 15 amino acids. CDR1 and CDR2 from the germline V gene are SEHNR and FQNEAQ (reference sequence). V trimming: 5 bases; J trimming: 4 bases; junction bases outside the gene matches: 9. The CDR3 DNA reads as TGTGCCAGCAGCCCTCGAGGACAGGGGTTTTACGAGCAGTACTTC. This encodes CASSPRGQGFYEQYF.

V gene TRBV28 combines with J gene TRBJ2-1; D perhaps matches TRBD1 (5 bases). Germline V gene data show CDR1 as MDHEN and CDR2 as SYDVKM. The CDR3 is 13 residues long. V lost 3 bases, J lost 9 bases, and 12 bases lay in between. The CDR3 sequence is CASSFSRVGEQFF. As DNA, the CDR3 is TGTGCCAGCAGTTTCTCCAGGGTTGGTGAGCAGTTCTTC.

This clone was found a few times. This rearrangement joins TRBV6-4 to TRBJ2-1; D is perhaps TRBD1 (6 bases). The CDR3 consists of 14 residues. Germline V gene sequence: CDR1 MRHNA, CDR2 SNTAGT. Trimming pared 6 bases from V and 6 bases from J, leaving 15 bases between. The CDR3 is CASSSAPGVNEQFF. In nucleotides, the CDR3 is TGTGCCAGCAGCTCGGCCCCAGGGGTCAATGAGCAGTTCTTC.

The rearrangement joins TRBV30 to TRBJ1-3; no clear D. The CDR3 runs 14 residues. CDR1 GTSNPN and CDR2 SVGIG come from the germline V gene (reference sequence). The V gene lost 2 bases and the J gene lost 0 bases, with 8 bases spanning the gap. This CDR3 reads CAWSLVFSGNTIYF. CDR3 in DNA: TGTGCCTGGAGTCTAGTATTCTCTGGAAACACCATATATTTT.

The chain couples TRBV12-3 or TRBV12-4 to TRBJ1-2, with 7 bases fitting TRBD1. The CDR3 is made up of 13 amino acids. V was clipped by 2 bases and J by 7 bases; unmatched bases: 4. In nucleotides, the CDR3 is TGTGCCAGCAGTTTATTCCACAGGGGTGGCTACACCTTC. Its translation: CASSLFHRGGYTF.

This clone was seen once. The chain combines TRBV20-1 with TRBJ2-7; no clear D gene. CDR3 length: 13 residues. Trimming took 3 bases from V and 2 from J, leaving 11 bases between them. Per germline, CDR1 DFQATT and CDR2 SNEGSKA (reference sequence). CDR3 in amino acids: CSASPGGAYEQYF. The CDR3 region has the DNA TGCAGTGCTAGTCCCGGCGGTGCCTACGAGCAGTACTTC.

This chain uses TRBV7-2 with TRBJ2-7, with D perhaps TRBD2 (6 bases). The CDR3 covers 14 residues. The germline V gene has CDR1 SGHTA and CDR2 FQGNSA. V was shortened by 2 bases and J by 5 bases, with 13 bases between the two germline ends. The CDR3 sequence is CASSLYGSGNEQYF. The CDR3 bases are TGTGCCAGCAGCTTATACGGGAGTGGGAACGAGCAGTACTTC.

This rearrangement joins TRBV11-3 to TRBJ2-1; weak D call: TRBD1 (5 bases). The CDR3 is 15 amino acids. The germline gives CDR1 SGHNT, CDR2 YENEEA. Deletions cut 1 base from V and 6 bases from J, with 13 bases between. CDR3: CASSLGFGQGNEQFF. CDR3 bases: TGTGCCAGCAGCTTAGGCTTCGGGCAGGGCAATGAGCAGTTCTTC.

The V and J genes are TRBV5-1 and TRBJ2-2; TRBD1 is a possible D gene (5 bases). The ends were cut back, 0 bases at V and 1 base at J, with 13 bases in the middle. CDR3 length: 17 residues. CDR1 is SGHRS and CDR2 is YFSETQ in the germline V gene. The CDR3 here is CASSLGDSTLNTGELFF. CDR3 sequence (DNA): TGCGCCAGCAGCTTGGGTGACAGTACATTGAACACCGGGGAGCTGTTTTTT. The whole variable domain, remainder taken from reference TRBV5-1 and TRBJ2-2, is KAGVTQTPRYLIKTRGQQVTLSCSPISGHRSVSWYQQTPGQGLQFLFEYFSETQRNKGNFPGRFSGRQFSNSRSEMNVSTLELGDSALYLCASSLGDSTLNTGELFFGEGSRLTVL.

The J gene is TRBJ1-5, the V gene TRBV19, with 12 nucleotides matching TRBD1. Germline CDR1 reads LNHDA; CDR2 reads SQIVND (reference sequence). The CDR3 sequence is 15 residues long. Germline trimming cut 6 bases from V and 5 bases from J; bases unmatched to any gene: 5. The CDR3, as DNA: TGTGCCAGTAGCAGCGGGACAGGGGGCGATCAGCCCCAGCATTTT. This codes for CASSSGTGGDQPQHF.